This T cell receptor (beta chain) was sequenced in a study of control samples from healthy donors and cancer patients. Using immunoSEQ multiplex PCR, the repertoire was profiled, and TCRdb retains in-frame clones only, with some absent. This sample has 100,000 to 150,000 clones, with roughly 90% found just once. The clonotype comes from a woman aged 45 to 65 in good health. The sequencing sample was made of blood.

CDR3 nucleotides: TGTGCCAGCAGGACAACAGGGGGCAACGGCTACACCTTC. Translating gives CASRTTGGNGYTF. The rearrangement uses TRBV28 and TRBJ1-2; 9 bases are a match to TRBD1. V was pared by 6 bases and J by 8 bases, with 7 bases of the junction left unmatched. The CDR3 sequence is 13 residues long. Germline CDR1 reads MDHEN; CDR2 reads SYDVKM.